This passage covers 32 T cell receptor beta chains from one sample sequenced in a study of T-cell reconstitution after alpha-beta-depleted transplantation in children. Preparing the TCRbeta library involved the use of unique molecular identifiers. TCRdb analysed the PCR reads with MiXCR anew, one entry per CDR3 protein. Of over 120,000 distinct CDR3 sequences listed, about 9% were seen once; the top ten hold over 15%. This sample comprised PBMCs, mostly from graft donor cells, obtained 180 days after TCRalphabeta/CD19-depleted stem cell transplant. These receptors came from a female patient between 2 and 15 years old who had a stem cell transplant for congenital amegakaryocytic thrombocytopenia, so the T cells may come from the graft donor.

This clonotype showed up many times. The chain is built from TRBV7-8 and TRBJ2-7; tentatively, D is TRBD2 (6 bases). The CDR3 runs to 17 residues. The germline gives CDR1 SGHVS, CDR2 FQNEAQ. The V and J ends lost 5 bases and 0 bases respectively, with 20 bases between them. In nucleotides, the CDR3 is TGTGCCAGCAGCGCCCGCCGGGTTGCGGGGAGCTCCTACGAGCAGTACTTC. Residues: CASSARRVAGSSYEQYF.

The gene calls are TRBV2 and TRBJ2-3; 10 bases align to TRBD2. Germline V gives CDR1 SNHLY, CDR2 FYNNEI. The CDR3 is made up of 17 amino acids. J was trimmed by 2 bases and V by 0 bases; bases with no gene match: 5. This chain's CDR3 is CASSEAPLAGFTDTQYF. CDR3 in DNA: TGTGCCAGCAGTGAAGCTCCACTAGCGGGGTTCACAGATACGCAGTATTTT.

This clonotype showed up many times. CDR3 DNA sequence: TGTGCCAGCAGTTATGCGGGGGAAGCTTTCTTT. Protein: CASSYAGEAFF. The chain uses TRBV6-5 and TRBJ1-1, with no clear D. V was shortened by 3 bases and J by 8 bases, with 7 bases between the two germline ends. Germline values: CDR1 MNHEY, CDR2 SVGAGI. The CDR3 length is 11 residues.

In this sample, this clonotype turned up many times. V is TRBV20-1 and J is TRBJ2-3; 12 nucleotides line up with TRBD1. In germline, CDR1 is DFQATT, CDR2 SNEGSKA (reference sequence). The V segment lost 1 base and the J segment 7 bases; nucleotides outside the gene matches: 6. The CDR3 totals 15 residues. CDR3 sequence reads: CSARAGTGGDYTQYF. The CDR3 nucleotides are TGCAGTGCTAGAGCCGGGACAGGGGGCGACTATACGCAGTATTTT.

In this sample, this clonotype turned up many times. The rearrangement joins TRBV4-1 to TRBJ1-1; the D is unclear. CDR1 and CDR2 from the germline V gene are MGHRA and YSYEKL. The CDR3 is 14 residues long. Trimming cost V 2 bases and J 1 base, with 8 bases left between them. CDR3 region: CASSQSTANTEAFF. CDR3 in DNA: TGCGCCAGCAGCCAATCAACTGCGAACACTGAAGCTTTCTTT.

The V gene is TRBV11-2, the J gene TRBJ2-3, with D hard to call. Germline V gene sequence: CDR1 SGHAT, CDR2 FQNNGV. V lost 5 bases, J lost 2 bases, and 8 bases lay in between. The CDR3 length is 13 residues. The CDR3 sequence is CASSQKITDTQYF. DNA for the CDR3: TGTGCCAGCAGCCAAAAAATCACAGATACGCAGTATTTT.

The table lists this clonotype with many counts. The genes are TRBV5-1 and TRBJ2-3, with 9 bases fitting TRBD2. The CDR3 spans 17 residues. Germline V gives CDR1 SGHRS, CDR2 YFSETQ. After removal of 5 bases from V and 6 bases from J, the junction contained 16 bases not matched to a gene. The CDR3 loop reads CASRPPASGDAMDTQYF. The CDR3 nucleotides read TGCGCCAGCAGACCGCCGGCTAGCGGGGACGCTATGGATACGCAGTATTTT.

This clonotype was recorded many times. This chain joins TRBV5-1 and TRBJ2-1, with D possibly TRBD1 on 5 matching bases. Germline V gene lookup returns CDR1 SGHRS and CDR2 YFSETQ. CDR3 length equals 13 residues. V dropped 2 bases and J dropped 8 bases, with 11 bases sitting between them. CDR3 DNA sequence: TGCGCCAGCAGCTTAGCTGGGGCTGATGAGCAGTTCTTC. The encoded protein is CASSLAGADEQFF.

The V call is TRBV28, the J call TRBJ1-4, with D perhaps matching TRBD1 (6 bases). Trimming took off 3 bases at V and 12 bases at J, with 20 bases between the two ends. This CDR3 has 15 residues. Germline V gene sequence: CDR1 MDHEN, CDR2 SYDVKM. The CDR3 reads CASSFRETGRRELFF. CDR3 DNA: TGTGCCAGCAGTTTTAGGGAAACAGGGAGGCGTGAACTGTTTTTT.

The sample holds a few counts of this clonotype. This chain links TRBV6-5 with TRBJ2-2; D might be TRBD1 (5 bases). V gave up 8 bases and J gave up 2 bases, with 12 bases separating them. The CDR3 runs 14 residues. Germline V gene data show CDR1 as MNHEY and CDR2 as SVGAGI. The CDR3 bases are TGTGCCAGCCGTCGCAGGGCCAACACCGGGGAGCTGTTTTTT. Protein sequence: CASRRRANTGELFF.

This chain uses TRBV29-1 with TRBJ1-1, with TRBD1 identical over 11 bases. This CDR3 contains 17 residues. Germline V gene sequence: CDR1 SQVTM, CDR2 ANQGSEA. V dropped 4 bases and J dropped 5; count of bases not matched to a gene: 15. CDR3 region: CSVVGAHPGQGGTEAFF. In DNA form, the CDR3 reads TGCAGCGTTGTGGGGGCACACCCGGGACAGGGGGGGACTGAAGCTTTCTTT.

This CDR3 is CSARDGYTF. CDR3 nucleotide sequence: TGCAGTGCTAGGGATGGCTACACCTTC. V usage is TRBV20-1 and J usage is TRBJ1-2; no firm D call. Germline-derived CDR1 and CDR2 are DFQATT and SNEGSKA (reference sequence). CDR3 size: 9 residues. Trimming took 3 bases from V and 6 from J, leaving 2 bases between them.

This clonotype occurred many times. CDR3 in DNA: TGCGCCAGCAGCTGGCGGGGACTAGCGAGAACCGGGGAGCTGTTTTTT. Translating it yields CASSWRGLARTGELFF. The chain recombines TRBV5-1 with TRBJ2-2; 10 nucleotides agree with TRBD2. With 3 bases clipped from V and 5 bases from J, the junction kept 7 bases outside the gene matches. The CDR3 is 16 residues long. Per germline, CDR1 SGHRS and CDR2 YFSETQ.

This clonotype was observed many times. The rearrangement joins TRBV5-1 to TRBJ1-1, with 8 bases matching TRBD1. The V gene's germline CDR1 is SGHRS and CDR2 YFSETQ. V was clipped by 4 bases and J by 6 bases; unmatched bases: 11. The CDR3 totals 15 residues. The CDR3 DNA reads as TGCGCCAGCAGCCTAAGGACAGGGCCCGAGGCTGAAGCTTTCTTT. It codes for CASSLRTGPEAEAFF.

This clonotype was recorded at least ten times. The chain is built from TRBV11-2 and TRBJ2-3; D is unresolved. The CDR3 has 15 amino acids. V lost 5 bases, J lost 0 bases, and 12 bases lay in between. Germline CDR1 is SGHAT and CDR2 is FQNNGV. CDR3 coding DNA: TGTGCCAGCAGCCTCCGACTGGGTAGCACAGATACGCAGTATTTT. Translated, it gives CASSLRLGSTDTQYF.

A few counts support this clonotype. The V and J genes are TRBV6-5 and TRBJ2-1; 8 positions match TRBD2. Trimming took 5 bases from V and 10 from J; bases not matched to a gene: 7. The CDR3 is 13 amino acids. Germline CDR1 MNHEY, CDR2 SVGAGI. CDR3 DNA: TGTGCCAGCAGTAACGACAGACTAGCGGAGCAGTTCTTC. It translates to CASSNDRLAEQFF.

This clonotype was counted many times. The chain has TRBV7-2 and TRBJ1-4, with D unclear. Germline values: CDR1 SGHTA, CDR2 FQGNSA. This CDR3 contains 17 residues. With 3 bases removed from V and 4 bases from J, the gap between germline ends came to 18 bases. The CDR3 loop reads CASSFGYRGKRNEKLFF. The CDR3 coding sequence is TGTGCCAGCAGCTTCGGTTATCGAGGGAAACGTAATGAAAAACTGTTTTTT.

This clonotype was counted only a few times. The CDR3 DNA reads TGTGCCACCCGGGCTGGGGCCAACGTCCTGACTTTC. It is translated as CATRAGANVLTF. V and J are TRBV7-9 and TRBJ2-6; D unresolved. Germline CDR1 reads SEHNR; CDR2 reads FQNEAQ (reference sequence). V was trimmed by 10 bases and J by 2 bases, leaving 6 bases between them. The CDR3 totals 12 residues.

Many counts were recorded for this clonotype. J is TRBJ2-1 and V is TRBV20-1, with no clear D. Trimming took off 3 bases at V and 4 bases at J, with 1 base between the two ends. The germline gives CDR1 DFQATT, CDR2 SNEGSKA (reference sequence). CDR3 length: 10 residues. This chain's CDR3 is CSARYNEQFF. CDR3 coding DNA: TGCAGTGCTAGGTACAATGAGCAGTTCTTC.

This clonotype has ten or more counts. J is TRBJ2-3 and V is TRBV5-5, with TRBD1 identical over 7 bases. The CDR3 has 17 amino acids. Germline lookup yields CDR1 SGHKS and CDR2 YYEKEE (reference sequence). V trimming: 4 bases; J trimming: 2 bases; junction bases outside the gene matches: 13. Here the CDR3 reads CASSQGQLLFSTDTQYF. The CDR3 region has the DNA TGTGCCAGCAGCCAGGGACAGCTCCTTTTTTCCACAGATACGCAGTATTTT.

The table lists this clonotype with many counts. J is TRBJ2-1 and V is TRBV20-1, with 11 bases that match TRBD1. The trim removed 3 bases at V and 7 bases at J, leaving 5 bases unmatched. This CDR3 comprises 14 residues. Germline V gene data show CDR1 as DFQATT and CDR2 as SNEGSKA (reference sequence). The CDR3 DNA reads TGCAGTGCTAGCCGGGACAGGGGGTTTAATGAGCAGTTCTTC. Its protein is CSASRDRGFNEQFF.

The chain is built from TRBV5-8 and TRBJ2-7; 7 positions agree with TRBD1. V lost 4 bases and J lost 3; bases outside the gene matches: 7. CDR3 length: 14 amino acids. Looked up from germline, CDR1 is SGHTS and CDR2 is YDEGEE. The CDR3 region is CASSPRPGGYEQYF. The CDR3 DNA follows: TGTGCCAGCAGCCCCAGGCCAGGGGGCTACGAGCAGTACTTC.

In its sample, this clonotype was seen many times. This chain links TRBV28 with TRBJ2-5; D is uncertain. CDR1 and CDR2 (germline): MDHEN, SYDVKM. This CDR3 region has 12 residues. V gave up 6 bases and J gave up 1 base, with 6 bases separating them. The CDR3 sequence is CASSRFQETQYF. The CDR3 DNA follows: TGTGCCAGCAGCCGCTTCCAAGAGACCCAGTACTTC.

This clonotype was detected a few times. This chain connects TRBV3-1 to TRBJ2-7; D is undetermined. This CDR3 has 13 residues. Trimming removed 4 bases at V and 2 bases at J, with 9 bases between. Germline CDR1 is LGHDT and CDR2 is YNNKEL (reference sequence). The CDR3 is CASSRDRAYEQYF. The CDR3 DNA is TGTGCCAGCAGCCGAGACCGTGCCTACGAGCAGTACTTC.

This clonotype was picked up a small number of times. The chain carries TRBV28 and TRBJ1-5, with D unresolved. The CDR3 is 16 amino acids. Germline CDR1 reads MDHEN; CDR2 reads SYDVKM. V shed 1 base and J shed 4 bases, with 14 bases lying between them. The CDR3 sequence is CASSLLGPLGNQPQHF. As DNA, the CDR3 is TGTGCCAGCAGTTTATTAGGGCCCTTGGGAAATCAGCCCCAGCATTTT. The full variable domain, its missing parts supplied by reference TRBV28 and TRBJ1-5, is DVKVTQSSRYLVKRTGEKVFLECVQDMDHENMFWYRQDPGLGLRLIYFSYDVKMKEKGDIPEGYSVSREKKERFSLILESASTNQTSMYLCASSLLGPLGNQPQHFGDGTRLSIL.

This clonotype has more than one count but fewer than ten. Germline is not matched at one junction end, which may reflect a read error. This rearrangement joins TRBV5-1 to TRBJ1-1, with D hard to call. Germline assignment: CDR1 SGHRS and CDR2 YFSETQ. The CDR3 is 15 amino acids. CDR3 coding DNA: TGCGCCAGCAGCTTGGCCCCGGGCCTGAACTCTGAAGCTTTCTTT. Translation: CASSLAPGLNSEAFF.

The chain carries TRBV11-2 and TRBJ1-2; no definite D call. The CDR3 is made up of 13 amino acids. The germline gives CDR1 SGHAT, CDR2 FQNNGV. V shed 0 bases and J shed 8 bases, with 10 bases lying between them. CDR3 nucleotide sequence: TGTGCCAGCAGCTTAGATTATTCGACCGGCTACACCTTC. Amino acid sequence: CASSLDYSTGYTF.

This clonotype was picked up many times. The rearrangement joins TRBV9 to TRBJ2-7, with D perhaps matching TRBD1 (5 bases). Looked up from germline, CDR1 is SGDLS and CDR2 is YYNGEE. The CDR3 covers 16 residues. Trimming removed 0 bases at V and 5 bases at J, with 18 bases between. CDR3 region: CASSVATGRGYHEQYF. As DNA, the CDR3 is TGTGCCAGCAGCGTAGCTACGGGTAGGGGTTATCACGAGCAGTACTTC.

This clonotype has ten or more counts. This sequence joins TRBV12-3 or TRBV12-4 and TRBJ2-7; D is uncertain. V lost 5 bases and J lost 0, with 11 bases in between. CDR3 length equals 14 residues. Here the CDR3 DNA reads TGTGCCAGCAGTCCCCGACTTTACTCCTACGAGCAGTACTTC. It translates to CASSPRLYSYEQYF.

The chain combines TRBV4-2 with TRBJ2-7, with a weak D call TRBD1 (5 bases). Looked up from germline, CDR1 is LGHNA and CDR2 is YNFKEQ. The CDR3 is 15 residues long. V lost 0 bases to trimming and J lost 5 bases, with 14 bases between them. The CDR3 DNA reads as TGTGCCAGCAGCCAAGAGGGGCAGGGTGGAGACGAGCAGTACTTC. Its protein is CASSQEGQGGDEQYF.

The table lists this clonotype with a few counts. The J gene is TRBJ2-3, the V gene TRBV20-1; D gene uncertain. The CDR3 has 13 amino acids. V was cut by 1 base and J by 4 bases, with 9 bases left in between. CDR1 and CDR2 (germline): DFQATT, SNEGSKA (reference sequence). The CDR3 nucleotides read TGCAGTGCTAGAGTGCAAGTAGCAGATACGCAGTATTTT. This codes for CSARVQVADTQYF.

This clonotype was counted ten times or more. The rearrangement links TRBV20-1 to TRBJ1-6, with unresolved D. Germline V CDR1 and CDR2: DFQATT, SNEGSKA (reference sequence). This CDR3 has 14 amino acids. V was clipped by 0 bases and J by 8 bases, with 11 bases between them. The CDR3 reads CSARDLGRDSPLHF. DNA for the CDR3: TGCAGTGCTAGAGATCTGGGAAGGGATTCACCCCTCCACTTT.